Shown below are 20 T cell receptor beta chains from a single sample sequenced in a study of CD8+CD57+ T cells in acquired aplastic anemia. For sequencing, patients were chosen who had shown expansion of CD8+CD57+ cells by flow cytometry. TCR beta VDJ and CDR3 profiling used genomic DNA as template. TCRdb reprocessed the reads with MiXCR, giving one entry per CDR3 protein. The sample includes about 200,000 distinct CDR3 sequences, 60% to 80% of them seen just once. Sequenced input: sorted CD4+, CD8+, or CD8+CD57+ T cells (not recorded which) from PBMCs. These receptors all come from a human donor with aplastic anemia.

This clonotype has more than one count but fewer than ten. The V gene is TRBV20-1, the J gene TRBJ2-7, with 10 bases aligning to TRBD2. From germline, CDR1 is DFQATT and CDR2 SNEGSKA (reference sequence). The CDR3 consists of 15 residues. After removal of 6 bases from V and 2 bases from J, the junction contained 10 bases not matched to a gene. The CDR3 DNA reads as TGCAGTGCGCATGAGCCTCTAGCGGGGGCCTACGAGCAGTACTTC. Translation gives CSAHEPLAGAYEQYF.

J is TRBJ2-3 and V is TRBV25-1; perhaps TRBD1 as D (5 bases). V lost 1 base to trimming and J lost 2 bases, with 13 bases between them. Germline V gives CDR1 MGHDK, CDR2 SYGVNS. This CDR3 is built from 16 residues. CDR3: CASSELSQGSTDTQYF. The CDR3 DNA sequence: TGTGCCAGCAGTGAATTGTCCCAGGGATCCACAGATACGCAGTATTTT.

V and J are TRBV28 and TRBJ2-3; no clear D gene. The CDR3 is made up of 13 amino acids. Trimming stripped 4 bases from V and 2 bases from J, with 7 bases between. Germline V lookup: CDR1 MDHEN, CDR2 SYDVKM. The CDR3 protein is CASSSRDTDTQYF. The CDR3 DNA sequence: TGTGCCAGCAGTTCCCGAGACACAGATACGCAGTATTTT.

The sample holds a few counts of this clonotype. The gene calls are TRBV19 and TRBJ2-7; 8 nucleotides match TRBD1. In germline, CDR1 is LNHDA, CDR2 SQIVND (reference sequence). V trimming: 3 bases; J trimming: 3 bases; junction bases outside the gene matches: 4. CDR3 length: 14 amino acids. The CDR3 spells CASSISGTGYEQYF. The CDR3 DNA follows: TGTGCCAGTAGTATTTCGGGGACAGGCTACGAGCAGTACTTC.

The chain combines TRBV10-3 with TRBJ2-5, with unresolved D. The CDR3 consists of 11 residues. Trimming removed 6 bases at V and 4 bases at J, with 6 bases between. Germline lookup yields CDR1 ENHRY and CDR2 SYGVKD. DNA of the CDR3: TGTGCCATCAGAGCGCGAGAGACCCAGTACTTC. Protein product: CAIRARETQYF.

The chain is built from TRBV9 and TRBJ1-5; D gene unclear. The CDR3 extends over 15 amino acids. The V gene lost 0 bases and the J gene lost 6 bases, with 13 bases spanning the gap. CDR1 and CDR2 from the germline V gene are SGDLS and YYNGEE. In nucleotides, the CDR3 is TGTGCCAGCAGCGTAGGAGGCTCGGGAAGTCAGCCCCAGCATTTT. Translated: CASSVGGSGSQPQHF.

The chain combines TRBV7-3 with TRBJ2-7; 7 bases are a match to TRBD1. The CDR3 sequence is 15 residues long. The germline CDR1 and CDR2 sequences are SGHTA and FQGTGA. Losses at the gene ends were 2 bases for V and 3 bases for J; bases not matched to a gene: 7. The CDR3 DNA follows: TGTGCCAGCAGCTTAGCGCTAGGGGACAGCTACGAGCAGTACTTC. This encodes CASSLALGDSYEQYF.

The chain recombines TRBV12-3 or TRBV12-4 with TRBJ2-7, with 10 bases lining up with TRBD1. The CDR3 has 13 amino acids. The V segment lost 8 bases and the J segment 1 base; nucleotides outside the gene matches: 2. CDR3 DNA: TGTGCCAGCCGACAGGGGGCGTCCTACGAGCAGTACTTC. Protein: CASRQGASYEQYF.

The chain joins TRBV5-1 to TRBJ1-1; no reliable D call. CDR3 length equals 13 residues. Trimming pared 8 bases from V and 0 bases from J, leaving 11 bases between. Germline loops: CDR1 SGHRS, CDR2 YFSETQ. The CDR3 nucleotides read TGCGCCAGTCGCCAGGAGATGAACACTGAAGCTTTCTTT. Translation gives CASRQEMNTEAFF.

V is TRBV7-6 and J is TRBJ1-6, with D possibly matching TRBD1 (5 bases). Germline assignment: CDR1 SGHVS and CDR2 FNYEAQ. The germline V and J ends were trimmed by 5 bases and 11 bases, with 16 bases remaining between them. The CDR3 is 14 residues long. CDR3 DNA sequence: TGTGCCAGCAGCCCGAGGGCCGACAGTGCACCCCTCCACTTT. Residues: CASSPRADSAPLHF.

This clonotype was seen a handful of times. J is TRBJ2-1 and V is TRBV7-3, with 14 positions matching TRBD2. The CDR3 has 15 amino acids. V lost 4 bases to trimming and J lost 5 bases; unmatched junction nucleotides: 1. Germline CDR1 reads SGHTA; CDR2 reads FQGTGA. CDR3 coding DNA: TGTGCCAGCAGCTCGGGACTAGCGGGGGACAATGAGCAGTTCTTC. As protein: CASSSGLAGDNEQFF.

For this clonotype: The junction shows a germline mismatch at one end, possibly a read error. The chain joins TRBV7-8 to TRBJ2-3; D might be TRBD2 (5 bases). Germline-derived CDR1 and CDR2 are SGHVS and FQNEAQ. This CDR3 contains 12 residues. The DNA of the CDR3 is TGTGCCAGCAGCATGCCACTAGGAGGTTGGGATTTT. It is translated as CASSMPLGGWDF. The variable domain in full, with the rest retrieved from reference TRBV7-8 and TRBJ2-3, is GAGVSQSPRYKVAKRGQDVALRCDPISGHVSLFWYQQALGQGPEFLTYFQNEAQLDKSGLPSDRFFAERPEGSVSTLKIQRTQQEDSAVYLCASSMPLGGWDFGPGTRLTVL.

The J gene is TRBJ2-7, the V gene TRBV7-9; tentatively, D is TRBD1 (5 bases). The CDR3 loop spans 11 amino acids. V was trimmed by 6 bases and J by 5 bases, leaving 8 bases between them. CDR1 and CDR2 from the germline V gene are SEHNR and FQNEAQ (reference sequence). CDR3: CASSTGNEQYF. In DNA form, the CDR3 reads TGTGCCAGCAGTACAGGCAACGAGCAGTACTTC.

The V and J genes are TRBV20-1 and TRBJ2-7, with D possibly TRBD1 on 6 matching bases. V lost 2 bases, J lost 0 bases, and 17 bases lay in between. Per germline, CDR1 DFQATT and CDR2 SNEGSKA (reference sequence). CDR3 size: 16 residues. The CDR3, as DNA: TGCAGTGCTAGACATTCCGAGGGGGTGAGCTCCTACGAGCAGTACTTC. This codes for CSARHSEGVSSYEQYF.

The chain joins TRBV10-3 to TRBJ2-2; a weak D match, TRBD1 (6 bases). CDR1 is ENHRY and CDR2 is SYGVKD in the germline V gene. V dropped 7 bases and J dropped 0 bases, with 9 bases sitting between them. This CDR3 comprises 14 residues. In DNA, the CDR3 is TGTGCCATCAAAGGGACACCGAACACCGGGGAGCTGTTTTTT. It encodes CAIKGTPNTGELFF.

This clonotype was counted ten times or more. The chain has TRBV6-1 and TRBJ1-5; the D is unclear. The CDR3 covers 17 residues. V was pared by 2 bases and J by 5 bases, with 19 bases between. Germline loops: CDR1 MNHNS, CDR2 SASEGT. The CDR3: CASSEMYGVNGHQPQHF. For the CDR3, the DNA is TGTGCCAGCAGTGAAATGTATGGGGTTAATGGCCATCAGCCCCAGCATTTT.

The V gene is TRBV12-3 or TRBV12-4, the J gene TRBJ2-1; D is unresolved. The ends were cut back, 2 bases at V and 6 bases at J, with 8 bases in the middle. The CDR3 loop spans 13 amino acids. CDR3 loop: CASSLIEGNEQFF. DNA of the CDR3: TGTGCCAGCAGTTTAATCGAAGGCAATGAGCAGTTCTTC.

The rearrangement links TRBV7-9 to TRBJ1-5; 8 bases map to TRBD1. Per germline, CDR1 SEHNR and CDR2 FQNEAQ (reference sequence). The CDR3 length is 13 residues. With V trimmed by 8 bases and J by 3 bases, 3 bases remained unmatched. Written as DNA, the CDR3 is TGTGCCAGCGGACAGGGACTCAATCAGCCCCAGCATTTT. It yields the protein CASGQGLNQPQHF.

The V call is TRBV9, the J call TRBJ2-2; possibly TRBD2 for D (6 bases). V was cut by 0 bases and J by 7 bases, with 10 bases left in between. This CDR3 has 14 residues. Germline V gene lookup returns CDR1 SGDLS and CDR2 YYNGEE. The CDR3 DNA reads TGTGCCAGCAGCGTAGTTGCGGAGGGCGGGGAGCTGTTTTTT. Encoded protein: CASSVVAEGGELFF.

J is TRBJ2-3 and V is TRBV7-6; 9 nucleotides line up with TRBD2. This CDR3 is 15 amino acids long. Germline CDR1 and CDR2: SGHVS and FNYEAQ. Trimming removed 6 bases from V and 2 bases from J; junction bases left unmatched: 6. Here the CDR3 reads CASSSGGLATDTQYF. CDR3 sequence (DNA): TGTGCCAGCAGTTCGGGGGGACTAGCCACAGATACGCAGTATTTT.